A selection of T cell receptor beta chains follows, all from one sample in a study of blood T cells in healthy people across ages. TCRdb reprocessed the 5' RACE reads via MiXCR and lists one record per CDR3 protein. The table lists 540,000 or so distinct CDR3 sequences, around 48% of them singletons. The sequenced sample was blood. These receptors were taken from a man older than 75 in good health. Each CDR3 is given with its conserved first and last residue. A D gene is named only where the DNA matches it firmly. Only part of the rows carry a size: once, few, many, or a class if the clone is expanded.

CASSLGPPAEAFF TGTGCCAGCAGCCTTGGACCCCCAGCTGAAGCTTTCTTT few TRBV7-2 . TRBJ1-1 13
CASRSGTGRTDAQYF TGTGCCAGCAGGTCAGGGACAGGCCGCACAGATGCGCAGTATTTT . TRBV6-5 TRBD1 TRBJ2-3 15
CASSQFRGSNQPQHF TGCGCCAGCAGCCAATTCCGGGGAAGCAATCAGCCCCAGCATTTT . TRBV4-3 . TRBJ1-5 15
CAWSGGWDYGYTF TGTGCCTGGAGCGGCGGATGGGACTATGGCTACACCTTC . TRBV30 . TRBJ1-2 13
CAWSKGGYEQYF TGTGCCTGGAGTAAGGGAGGGTACGAGCAGTACTTC . TRBV30 TRBD2 TRBJ2-7 12
CSVESGANVLTF TGCAGCGTTGAATCTGGGGCCAACGTCCTGACTTTC many TRBV29-1 . TRBJ2-6 12
CASSYSHGSYEQYF TGTGCCAGCAGTTACTCTCACGGGTCCTACGAGCAGTACTTC . TRBV6-5 . TRBJ2-7 14
CAISRTETNSPLHF TGTGCCATCAGTAGGACAGAGACTAATTCACCCCTCCACTTT . TRBV10-3 . TRBJ1-6 14
CASTAWGEQYF TGTGCCAGCACCGCTTGGGGAGAGCAGTACTTC . TRBV2 . TRBJ2-7 11
CASSPVAGQETQYF TGTGCCAGCAGTCCCGTAGCGGGACAAGAGACCCAGTACTTC many TRBV6-6 TRBD2 TRBJ2-5 14
CAWGQGWSTEAFF TGTGCCTGGGGACAGGGCTGGAGCACTGAAGCTTTCTTT . TRBV30 TRBD1 TRBJ1-1 13
CSVGLVGETQYF TGCAGTGTGGGGTTAGTCGGGGAGACCCAGTACTTC few TRBV20-1 . TRBJ2-5 12
CASSPPSSGTYEQYF TGTGCCAGCAGCCCCCCCTCTAGCGGGACCTACGAGCAGTACTTC . TRBV28 TRBD2 TRBJ2-7 15
CASSLASRAETQYF TGCGCCAGCAGCTTGGCGTCCCGGGCGGAGACCCAGTACTTC few TRBV5-1 . TRBJ2-5 14